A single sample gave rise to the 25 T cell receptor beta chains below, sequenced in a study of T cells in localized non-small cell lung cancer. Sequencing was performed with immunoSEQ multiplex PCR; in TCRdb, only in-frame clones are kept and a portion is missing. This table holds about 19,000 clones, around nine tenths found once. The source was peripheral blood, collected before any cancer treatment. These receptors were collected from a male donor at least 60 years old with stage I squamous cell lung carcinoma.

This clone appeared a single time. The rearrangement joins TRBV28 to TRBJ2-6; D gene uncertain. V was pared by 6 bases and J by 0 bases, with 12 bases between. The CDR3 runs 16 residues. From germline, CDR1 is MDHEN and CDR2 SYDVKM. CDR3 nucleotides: TGTGCCAGCAGAGCCCTAGGGTACTCTGGGGCCAACGTCCTGACTTTC. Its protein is CASRALGYSGANVLTF.

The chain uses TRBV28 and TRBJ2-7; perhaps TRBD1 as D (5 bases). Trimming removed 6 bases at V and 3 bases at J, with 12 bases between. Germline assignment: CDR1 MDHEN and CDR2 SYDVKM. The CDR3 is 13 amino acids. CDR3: CASRVVGHYEQYF. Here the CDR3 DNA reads TGTGCCAGCAGGGTCGTCGGACACTACGAGCAGTACTTC.

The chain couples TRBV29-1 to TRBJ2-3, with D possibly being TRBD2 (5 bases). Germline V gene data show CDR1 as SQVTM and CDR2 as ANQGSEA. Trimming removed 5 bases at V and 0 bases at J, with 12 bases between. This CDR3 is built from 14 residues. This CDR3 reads CSVRAVFSTDTQYF. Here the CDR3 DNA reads TGCAGCGTTCGAGCGGTCTTTAGCACAGATACGCAGTATTTT.

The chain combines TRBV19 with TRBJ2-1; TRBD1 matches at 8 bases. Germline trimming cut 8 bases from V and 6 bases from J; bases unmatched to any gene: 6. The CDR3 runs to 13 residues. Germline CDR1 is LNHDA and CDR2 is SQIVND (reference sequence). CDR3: CASHATGGNEQFF. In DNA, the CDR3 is TGTGCCAGTCACGCTACAGGGGGCAATGAGCAGTTCTTC.

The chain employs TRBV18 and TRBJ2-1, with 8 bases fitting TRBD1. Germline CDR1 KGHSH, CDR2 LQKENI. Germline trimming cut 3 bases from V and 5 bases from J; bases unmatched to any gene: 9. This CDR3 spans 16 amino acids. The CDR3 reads CASSPPSGGKNNEQFF. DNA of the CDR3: TGTGCCAGCTCACCCCCGTCAGGGGGCAAGAACAATGAGCAGTTCTTC.

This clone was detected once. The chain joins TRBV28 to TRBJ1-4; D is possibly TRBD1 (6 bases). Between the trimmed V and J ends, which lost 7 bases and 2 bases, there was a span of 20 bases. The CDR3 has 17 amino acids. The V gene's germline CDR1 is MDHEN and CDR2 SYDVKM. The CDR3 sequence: CASTPGPQGATNEKLFF. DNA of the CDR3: TGTGCCAGCACCCCCGGGCCACAGGGAGCGACTAATGAAAAACTGTTTTTT.

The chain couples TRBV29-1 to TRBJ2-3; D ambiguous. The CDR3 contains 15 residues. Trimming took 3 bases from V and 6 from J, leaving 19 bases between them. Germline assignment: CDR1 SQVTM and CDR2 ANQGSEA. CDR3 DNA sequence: TGCAGCGTTGAGGGCCATCCTCTGCAGTACGATACGCAGTATTTT. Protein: CSVEGHPLQYDTQYF.

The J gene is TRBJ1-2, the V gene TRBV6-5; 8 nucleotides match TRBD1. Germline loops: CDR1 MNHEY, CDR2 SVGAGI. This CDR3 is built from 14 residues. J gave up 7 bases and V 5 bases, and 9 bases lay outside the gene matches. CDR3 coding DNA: TGTGCCAGCAGTGCTGGACAGGGAGGCGGTGGCTACACCTTC. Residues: CASSAGQGGGGYTF.

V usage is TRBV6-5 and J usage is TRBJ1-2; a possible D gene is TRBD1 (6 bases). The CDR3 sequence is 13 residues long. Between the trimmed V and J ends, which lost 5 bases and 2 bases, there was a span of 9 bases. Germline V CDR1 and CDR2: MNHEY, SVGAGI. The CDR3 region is CASSNGQNYGYTF. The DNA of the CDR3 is TGTGCCAGCAGTAACGGACAGAACTATGGCTACACCTTC.

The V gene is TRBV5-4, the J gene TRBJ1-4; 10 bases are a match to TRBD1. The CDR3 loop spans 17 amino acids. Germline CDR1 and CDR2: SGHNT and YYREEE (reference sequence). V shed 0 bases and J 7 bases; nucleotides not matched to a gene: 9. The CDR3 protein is CASSLATGGSVPEKLFF. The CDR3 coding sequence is TGTGCCAGCAGCTTGGCGACAGGGGGCAGTGTACCTGAAAAACTGTTTTTT.

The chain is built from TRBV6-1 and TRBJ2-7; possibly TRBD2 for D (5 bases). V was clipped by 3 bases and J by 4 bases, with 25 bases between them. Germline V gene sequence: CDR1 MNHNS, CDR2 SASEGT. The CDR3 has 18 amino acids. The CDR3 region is CASSDHISGRIHVYEQYF. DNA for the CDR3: TGTGCCAGCAGTGATCACATCTCGGGGAGAATCCACGTTTACGAGCAGTACTTC.

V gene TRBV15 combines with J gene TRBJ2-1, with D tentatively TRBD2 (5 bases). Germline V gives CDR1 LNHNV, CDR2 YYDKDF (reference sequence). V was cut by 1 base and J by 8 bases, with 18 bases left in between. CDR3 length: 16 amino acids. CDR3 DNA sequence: TGTGCCACCAGCAGAGGTCCGGGAAGTCTATCCGATGAGCAGTTCTTC. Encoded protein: CATSRGPGSLSDEQFF.

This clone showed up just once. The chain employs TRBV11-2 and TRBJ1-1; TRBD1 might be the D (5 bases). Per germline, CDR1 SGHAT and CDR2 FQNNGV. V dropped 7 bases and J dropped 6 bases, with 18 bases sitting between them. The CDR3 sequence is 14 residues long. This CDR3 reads CASTLQVLNAEAFF. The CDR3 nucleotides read TGTGCCAGCACCCTACAGGTTCTAAACGCTGAAGCTTTCTTT. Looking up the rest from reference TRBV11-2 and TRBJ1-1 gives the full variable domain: EAGVAQSPRYKIIEKRQSVAFWCNPISGHATLYWYQQILGQGPKLLIQFQNNGVVDDSQLPKDRFSAERLKGVDSTLKIQPAKLEDSAVYLCASTLQVLNAEAFFGQGTRLTVV.

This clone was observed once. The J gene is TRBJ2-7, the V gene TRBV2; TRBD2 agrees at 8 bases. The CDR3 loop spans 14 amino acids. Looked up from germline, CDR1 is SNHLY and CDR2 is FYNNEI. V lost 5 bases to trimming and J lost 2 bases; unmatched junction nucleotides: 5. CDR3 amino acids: CASSKGLAPYEQYF. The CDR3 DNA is TGTGCCAGCAGTAAAGGACTAGCCCCCTACGAGCAGTACTTC.

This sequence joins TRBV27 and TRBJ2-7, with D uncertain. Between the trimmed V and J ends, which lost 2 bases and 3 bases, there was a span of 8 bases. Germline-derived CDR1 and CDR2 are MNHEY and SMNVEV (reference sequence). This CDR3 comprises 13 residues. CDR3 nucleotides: TGTGCCAGCAGTTTAGGGTACAACTACGAGCAGTACTTC. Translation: CASSLGYNYEQYF.

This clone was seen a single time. Here the CDR3 reads CASSPSVAVNTGELFF. CDR3 DNA sequence: TGTGCCAGCAGTCCGAGTGTCGCGGTGAACACCGGGGAGCTGTTTTTT. The V and J genes are TRBV2 and TRBJ2-2; D call uncertain. Looked up from germline, CDR1 is SNHLY and CDR2 is FYNNEI. Trimming took 5 bases from V and 1 from J, leaving 14 bases between them. CDR3 length: 16 residues.

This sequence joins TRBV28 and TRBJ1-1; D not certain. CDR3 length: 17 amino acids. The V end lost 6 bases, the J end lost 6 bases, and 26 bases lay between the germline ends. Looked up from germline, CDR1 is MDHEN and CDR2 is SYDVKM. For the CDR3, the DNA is TGTGCCAGCAGCCCGACCTCCCAGTTTACGTGGATTGCTGAAGCTTTCTTT. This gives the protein CASSPTSQFTWIAEAFF.

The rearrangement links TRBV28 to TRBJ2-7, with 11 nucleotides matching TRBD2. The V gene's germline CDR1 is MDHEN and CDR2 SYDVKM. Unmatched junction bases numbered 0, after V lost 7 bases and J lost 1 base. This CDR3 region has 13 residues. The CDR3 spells CASIAGGSYEQYF. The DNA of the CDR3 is TGTGCCAGCATAGCGGGAGGGTCCTACGAGCAGTACTTC.

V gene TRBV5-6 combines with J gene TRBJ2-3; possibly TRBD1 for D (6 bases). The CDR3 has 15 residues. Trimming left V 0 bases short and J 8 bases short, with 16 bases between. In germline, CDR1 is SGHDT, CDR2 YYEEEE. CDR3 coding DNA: TGTGCCAGCAGCTTGGTTACAGCTAGAGGGGGTACGCAGTATTTT. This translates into CASSLVTARGGTQYF.

The CDR3 loop is CASSPGADTQYF. The CDR3, as DNA: TGTGCCAGCTCACCCGGTGCAGATACGCAGTATTTT. The rearrangement uses TRBV18 and TRBJ2-3; D not certain. From germline, CDR1 is KGHSH and CDR2 LQKENI. The CDR3 is made up of 12 amino acids. The V end was cut by 3 bases, the J end by 4 bases, with 5 bases between. Full variable domain (rest looked up from reference TRBV18 and TRBJ2-3): NAGVMQNPRHLVRRRGQEARLRCSPMKGHSHVYWYRQLPEEGLKFMVYLQKENIIDESGMPKERFSAEFPKEGPSILRIQQVVRGDSAAYFCASSPGADTQYFGPGTRLTVL.

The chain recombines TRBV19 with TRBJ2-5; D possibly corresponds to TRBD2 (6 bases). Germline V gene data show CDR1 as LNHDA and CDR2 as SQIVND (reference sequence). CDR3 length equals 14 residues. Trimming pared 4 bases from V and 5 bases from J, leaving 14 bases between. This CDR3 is CASSTTRAKETQYF. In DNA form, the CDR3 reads TGTGCCAGTAGTACGACTAGGGCCAAGGAGACCCAGTACTTC.

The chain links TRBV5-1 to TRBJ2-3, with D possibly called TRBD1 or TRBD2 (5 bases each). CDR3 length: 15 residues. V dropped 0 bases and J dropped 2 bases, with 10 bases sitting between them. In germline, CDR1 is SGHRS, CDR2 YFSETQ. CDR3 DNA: TGCGCCAGCAGCTTGGGAGAGGGACCCACAGATACGCAGTATTTT. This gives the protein CASSLGEGPTDTQYF.

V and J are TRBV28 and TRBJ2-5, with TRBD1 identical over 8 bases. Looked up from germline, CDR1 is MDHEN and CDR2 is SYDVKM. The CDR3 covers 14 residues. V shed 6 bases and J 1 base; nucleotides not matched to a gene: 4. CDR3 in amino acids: CASSPGGFQETQYF. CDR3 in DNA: TGTGCCAGCAGCCCAGGGGGCTTCCAAGAGACCCAGTACTTC.

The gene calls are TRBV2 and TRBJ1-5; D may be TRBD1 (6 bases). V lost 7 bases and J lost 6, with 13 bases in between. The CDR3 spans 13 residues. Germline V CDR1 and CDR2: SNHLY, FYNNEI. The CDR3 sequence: CASTPGARQPQHF. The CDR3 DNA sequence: TGTGCCAGCACTCCAGGGGCCCGTCAGCCCCAGCATTTT.

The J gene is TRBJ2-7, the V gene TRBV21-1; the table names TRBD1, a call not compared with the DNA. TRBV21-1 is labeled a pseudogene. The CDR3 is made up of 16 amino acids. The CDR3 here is CASSRLWDRSPYEQYF. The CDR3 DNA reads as TGTGCCAGCAGCAGATTGTGGGACAGATCTCCCTACGAGCAGTACTTC.